One sample yielded the 10 T cell receptor beta chains listed below, sequenced in a study of OX40 agonist ivuxolimab in advanced cancers. The table came from immunoSEQ multiplex PCR; TCRdb's copy has only in-frame clones and leaves some out. The table lists tens of thousands of clones, over 80% of them singletons. Sample: CD4+ or CD8+ T cells sorted from blood, taken in a trial of the OX40 agonist ivuxolimab. Receptor source: an adult with an advanced solid tumor such as melanoma, head and neck, liver or kidney cancer.

The chain has TRBV11-2 and TRBJ1-2; a possible D gene is TRBD1 (6 bases). The CDR3 has 14 residues. Germline V CDR1 and CDR2: SGHAT, FQNNGV. V was clipped by 4 bases and J by 0 bases, with 9 bases between them. The CDR3 is CASSSGQANYGYTF. The CDR3, as DNA: TGTGCCAGCAGCTCGGGACAAGCTAACTATGGCTACACCTTC.

This chain connects TRBV6-6 to TRBJ1-1; D unresolved. CDR3 length: 16 residues. Looked up from germline, CDR1 is MNHNY and CDR2 is SVGAGI (reference sequence). V lost 0 bases to trimming and J lost 3 bases, with 14 bases between them. CDR3 sequence: CASSYSADSRDTEAFF. CDR3 bases: TGTGCCAGCAGTTACTCTGCGGACTCTAGGGACACTGAAGCTTTCTTT.

CDR3 loop: CASSGSQSSYEQYF. The CDR3 DNA sequence: TGTGCCAGCAGCGGGAGTCAAAGCTCCTACGAGCAGTACTTC. This chain links TRBV5-6 with TRBJ2-7, with D tentatively TRBD2 (5 bases). Trimming left V 4 bases short and J 0 bases short, with 11 bases between. The CDR3 length is 14 residues. CDR1 and CDR2 (germline): SGHDT, YYEEEE.

V usage is TRBV27 and J usage is TRBJ1-3; TRBD1 matches at 9 bases. There are 15 residues in the CDR3. Unmatched junction bases numbered 7, after V lost 6 bases and J lost 4 bases. Germline V lookup: CDR1 MNHEY, CDR2 SMNVEV (reference sequence). The CDR3: CASSLDRGNGNTIYF. As DNA, the CDR3 is TGTGCCAGCAGCTTGGACAGGGGTAACGGAAACACCATATATTTT.

The J gene is TRBJ1-2, the V gene TRBV5-4; 7 bases match TRBD1. The germline V gene encodes CDR1 SGHNT and CDR2 YYREEE (reference sequence). This CDR3 is built from 17 residues. Germline trimming cut 0 bases from V and 2 bases from J; bases unmatched to any gene: 10. The CDR3: CASSLAPAGGPNYGYTF. In nucleotides, the CDR3 is TGTGCCAGCAGCTTGGCCCCAGCAGGGGGGCCCAACTATGGCTACACCTTC.

This clone is classed as large. The chain has TRBV7-8 and TRBJ2-7; weak D call: TRBD2 (6 bases). The CDR3 runs to 13 residues. V was trimmed by 6 bases and J by 4 bases, leaving 13 bases between them. Looked up from germline, CDR1 is SGHVS and CDR2 is FQNEAQ. CDR3 in DNA: TGTGCCAGCAGTCCACGGGAGTCGTACGAGCAGTACTTC. Protein: CASSPRESYEQYF.

V usage is TRBV5-6 and J usage is TRBJ1-2; 7 bases are shared with TRBD1. V lost 4 bases, J lost 4 bases, and 4 bases stayed unmatched. This CDR3 contains 13 residues. Germline V gene lookup returns CDR1 SGHDT and CDR2 YYEEEE. Written as DNA, the CDR3 is TGTGCCAGCAGCACGGGACAGTCCTATGGCTACACCTTC. Residues: CASSTGQSYGYTF.

The chain employs TRBV5-4 and TRBJ2-1; 15 bases line up with TRBD2. V was clipped by 4 bases and J by 3 bases; unmatched bases: 2. Looked up from germline, CDR1 is SGHNT and CDR2 is YYREEE (reference sequence). This CDR3 is 16 amino acids long. In DNA form, the CDR3 reads TGTGCCAGCAGCCCGGGACTAGCGGGGGGCTACAATGAGCAGTTCTTC. Its translation: CASSPGLAGGYNEQFF. The complete variable domain, with remaining parts taken from reference TRBV5-4 and TRBJ2-1, reads ETGVTQSPTHLIKTRGQQVTLRCSSQSGHNTVSWYQQALGQGPQFIFQYYREEENGRGNFPPRFSGLQFPNYSSELNVNALELDDSALYLCASSPGLAGGYNEQFFGPGTRLTVL.

This chain connects TRBV16 to TRBJ1-4; no definite D call. With 1 base removed from V and 8 bases from J, the gap between germline ends came to 14 bases. CDR3 length equals 15 residues. Germline V gene sequence: CDR1 KGHSY, CDR2 FQNENV. The CDR3: CASSQLDRVHEKLFF. The CDR3 region has the DNA TGTGCCAGCAGCCAATTAGATAGGGTCCACGAAAAACTGTTTTTT.

The V and J genes are TRBV6-5 and TRBJ2-3, with 9 bases aligning to TRBD2. The CDR3 runs to 13 residues. Per germline, CDR1 MNHEY and CDR2 SVGAGI. Trimming removed 7 bases from V and 5 bases from J; junction bases left unmatched: 4. The CDR3 DNA is TGTGCCAGCAAGGATAGCGGGGGAGATACGCAGTATTTT. It encodes CASKDSGGDTQYF.